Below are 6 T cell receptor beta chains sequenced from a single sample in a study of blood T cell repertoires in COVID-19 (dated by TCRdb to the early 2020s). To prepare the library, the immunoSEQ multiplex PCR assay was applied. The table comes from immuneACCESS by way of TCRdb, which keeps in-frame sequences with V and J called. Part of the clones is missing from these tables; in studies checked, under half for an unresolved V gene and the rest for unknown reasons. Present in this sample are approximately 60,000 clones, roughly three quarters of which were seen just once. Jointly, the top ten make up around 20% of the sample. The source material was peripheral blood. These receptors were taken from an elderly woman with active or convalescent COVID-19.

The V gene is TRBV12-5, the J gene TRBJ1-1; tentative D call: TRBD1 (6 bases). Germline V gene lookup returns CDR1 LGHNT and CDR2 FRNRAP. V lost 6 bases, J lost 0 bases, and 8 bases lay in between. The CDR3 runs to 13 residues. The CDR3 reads CASGGQLNTEAFF. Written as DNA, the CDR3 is TGTGCTAGTGGCGGACAGTTGAACACTGAAGCTTTCTTT.

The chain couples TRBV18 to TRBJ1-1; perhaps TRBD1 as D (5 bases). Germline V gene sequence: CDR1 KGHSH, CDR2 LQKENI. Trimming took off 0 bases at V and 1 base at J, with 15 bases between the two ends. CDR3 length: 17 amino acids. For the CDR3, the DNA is TGTGCCAGCTCACCACCGGGCCCCAGGGTAGGGAACACTGAAGCTTTCTTT. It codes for CASSPPGPRVGNTEAFF.

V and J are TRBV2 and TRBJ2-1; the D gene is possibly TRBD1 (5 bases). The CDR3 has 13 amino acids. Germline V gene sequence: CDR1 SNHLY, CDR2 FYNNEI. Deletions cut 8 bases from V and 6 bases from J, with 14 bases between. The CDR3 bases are TGTGCCAGCTCGAAGGACACGGGCAATGAGCAGTTCTTC. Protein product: CASSKDTGNEQFF. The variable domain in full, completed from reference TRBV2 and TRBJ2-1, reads EPEVTQTPSHQVTQMGQEVILRCVPISNHLYFYWYRQILGQKVEFLVSFYNNEISEKSEIFDDQFSVERPDGSNFTLKIRSTKLEDSAMYFCASSKDTGNEQFFGPGTRLTVL.

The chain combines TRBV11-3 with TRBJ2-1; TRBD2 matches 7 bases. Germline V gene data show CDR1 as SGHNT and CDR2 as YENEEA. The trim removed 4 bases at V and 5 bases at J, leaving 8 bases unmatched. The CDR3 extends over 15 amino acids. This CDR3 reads CASSSRLAANNEQFF. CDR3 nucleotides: TGTGCCAGCAGCTCGCGGCTAGCGGCTAACAATGAGCAGTTCTTC.

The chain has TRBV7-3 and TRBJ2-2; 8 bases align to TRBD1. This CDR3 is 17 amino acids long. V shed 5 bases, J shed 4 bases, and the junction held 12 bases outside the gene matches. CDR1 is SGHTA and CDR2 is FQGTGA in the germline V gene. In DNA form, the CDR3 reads TGTGCCAGCAGCCCAGGGGTTGGGACAGGACCCACCGGGGAGCTGTTTTTT. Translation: CASSPGVGTGPTGELFF.

In DNA, the CDR3 is TGTGCCAGCAGTTACAGTCAGGGGATGGGTGGCTACACCTTC. Amino acids: CASSYSQGMGGYTF. This chain joins TRBV6-5 and TRBJ1-2, with D perhaps TRBD1 (6 bases). This CDR3 is 14 amino acids long. CDR1 is MNHEY and CDR2 is SVGAGI in the germline V gene. Trimming pared 2 bases from V and 7 bases from J, leaving 14 bases between.